Listed here are 20 T cell receptor beta chains from one sample, sequenced in a study of T-cell memory formation after mild COVID-19. TCRdb processed the 5' RACE reads anew with MiXCR; each CDR3 protein has one entry. This sample has 410,000 or so distinct CDR3 sequences; around a quarter occur once, and the top ten carry 13%. The sample consisted of PBMCs or a T cell subset sorted from them (not recorded which). Receptors were obtained from an adult woman who had mild COVID-19 (a few samples of this study predate the infection). Cell type and time point are not known.

The genes are TRBV6-2 or TRBV6-3 and TRBJ2-4; 7 positions agree with TRBD2. The CDR3 contains 16 residues. The V and J ends lost 0 bases and 5 bases, in that order; junction bases with no gene match: 7. The germline gives CDR1 MNHEY, CDR2 SVGEGT. The DNA of the CDR3 is TGTGCCAGCAGTTACTCCAAGCGGGACTCTGAAAACATTCAGTACTTC. It yields the protein CASSYSKRDSENIQYF.

The DNA for the CDR3 is TGCAGTGCTCCCCGGGGTAGCGGGAGGAACATTCAGTACTTC. Protein sequence: CSAPRGSGRNIQYF. The chain is built from TRBV20-1 and TRBJ2-4, with TRBD2 matching over 10 bases. Germline V gene data show CDR1 as DFQATT and CDR2 as SNEGSKA (reference sequence). The CDR3 spans 14 residues. Trimming at V came to 5 bases and at J to 7 bases, leaving 8 bases not matched to a gene.

There are a few counts of this clonotype. This rearrangement joins TRBV4-3 to TRBJ2-1, with 8 bases identical to TRBD1. Germline CDR1 LGHNA, CDR2 YSLEER. The V gene end was trimmed by 2 bases and the J gene end by 13 bases; junction bases not matched to a gene: 4. The CDR3 has 12 residues. CDR3 region: CASSQPGTGQFF. The CDR3 nucleotides are TGCGCCAGCAGCCAACCCGGGACAGGACAGTTCTTC.

The chain uses TRBV30 and TRBJ1-2; 9 nucleotides agree with TRBD1. Unmatched junction bases numbered 3, after V lost 3 bases and J lost 4 bases. Per germline, CDR1 GTSNPN and CDR2 SVGIG (reference sequence). The CDR3 has 13 amino acids. The CDR3 reads CAWRGQGSYGYTF. CDR3 bases: TGTGCCTGGAGAGGACAGGGGAGCTATGGCTACACCTTC.

This clonotype turned up a few times. This sequence joins TRBV18 and TRBJ1-1; D call uncertain. The CDR3 consists of 12 residues. The germline CDR1 and CDR2 sequences are KGHSH and LQKENI. With 3 bases removed from V and 0 bases from J, the gap between germline ends came to 2 bases. Here the CDR3 reads CASSPLNTEAFF. CDR3 nucleotides: TGTGCCAGCTCACCCCTGAACACTGAAGCTTTCTTT.

A few counts support this clonotype. This rearrangement joins TRBV20-1 to TRBJ2-3; 8 nucleotides agree with TRBD2. Germline V gene sequence: CDR1 DFQATT, CDR2 SNEGSKA (reference sequence). The V gene end was trimmed by 5 bases and the J gene end by 1 base; junction bases not matched to a gene: 5. The CDR3 runs 14 residues. CDR3: CSAVSGRGTDTQYF. DNA for the CDR3: TGCAGTGCTGTAAGCGGGAGAGGCACAGATACGCAGTATTTT.

V and J are TRBV11-2 and TRBJ2-6, with D unclear. Trimming shortened V by 2 bases and J by 2 bases, and 13 bases separated the two germline ends. In germline, CDR1 is SGHAT, CDR2 FQNNGV. The length of the CDR3 is 17 residues. CDR3 residues: CASSLYGRVTGANVLTF. CDR3 DNA sequence: TGTGCCAGCAGCTTATACGGTCGGGTTACTGGGGCCAACGTCCTGACTTTC.

This clonotype occurred a few times. The CDR3 bases are TGTGCCAGCAGTTCCCAGGGGACACCCCTAGAAGAGACCCAGTACTTC. Its protein product is CASSSQGTPLEETQYF. The rearrangement joins TRBV12-3 or TRBV12-4 to TRBJ2-5; maybe TRBD1 (6 bases). The CDR3 contains 16 residues. The V gene lost 4 bases and the J gene lost 3 bases, with 18 bases spanning the gap.

J is TRBJ2-3 and V is TRBV5-1; D possibly corresponds to TRBD2 (6 bases). The CDR3 consists of 16 residues. V was pared by 0 bases and J by 0 bases, with 11 bases between. The V gene's germline CDR1 is SGHRS and CDR2 YFSETQ. CDR3 residues: CASSLGPGASTDTQYF. The CDR3 DNA reads as TGCGCCAGCAGCTTGGGGCCGGGAGCTAGCACAGATACGCAGTATTTT.

This chain joins TRBV6-5 and TRBJ2-6; tentative D call: TRBD1 (5 bases). Trimming left V 2 bases short and J 0 bases short, with 17 bases between. From germline, CDR1 is MNHEY and CDR2 SVGAGI. This CDR3 is built from 19 residues. The CDR3 DNA is TGTGCCAGCAGTTACATCTACGACAGCCCAAACTCTGGGGCCAACGTCCTGACTTTC. This sequence encodes CASSYIYDSPNSGANVLTF.

The chain uses TRBV3-1 and TRBJ2-5, with 12 bases identical to TRBD2. V lost 1 base, J lost 1 base, and 1 base stayed unmatched. The CDR3 covers 16 residues. Germline CDR1 is LGHDT and CDR2 is YNNKEL (reference sequence). In DNA form, the CDR3 reads TGTGCCAGCAGCCAAGGGACTAGCGGGGTCCAAGAGACCCAGTACTTC. Protein: CASSQGTSGVQETQYF.

The chain carries TRBV3-1 and TRBJ2-5; 8 positions agree with TRBD1. This CDR3 has 16 amino acids. V lost 5 bases to trimming and J lost 4 bases; unmatched junction nucleotides: 12. The germline V gene has CDR1 LGHDT and CDR2 YNNKEL (reference sequence). As DNA, the CDR3 is TGTGCCAGCAGCTGGACAGGGACCAATTTAGGAGAGACCCAGTACTTC. Residues: CASSWTGTNLGETQYF.

The chain links TRBV11-3 to TRBJ1-3; no clear D. This CDR3 has 13 amino acids. Germline CDR1 is SGHNT and CDR2 is YENEEA. The ends were cut back, 0 bases at V and 3 bases at J, with 3 bases in the middle. The DNA for the CDR3 is TGTGCCAGCAGCTTAGAGCATGGAAACACCATATATTTT. Its translation is CASSLEHGNTIYF.

J is TRBJ1-1 and V is TRBV7-9; TRBD1 matches 9 bases. This CDR3 has 15 residues. V dropped 5 bases and J dropped 1; count of bases not matched to a gene: 5. Germline CDR1 reads SEHNR; CDR2 reads FQNEAQ (reference sequence). CDR3 loop: CASSRQGGENTEAFF. The DNA for the CDR3 is TGTGCCAGCAGCCGACAGGGGGGTGAGAACACTGAAGCTTTCTTT.

This chain joins TRBV5-6 and TRBJ1-6; D possibly corresponds to TRBD1 (5 bases). CDR1 SGHDT and CDR2 YYEEEE come from the germline V gene. The CDR3 runs to 15 residues. Between the trimmed V and J ends, which lost 0 bases and 8 bases, there was a span of 12 bases. The chain's CDR3 is CASSLALRVDSPLHF. The CDR3 bases are TGTGCCAGCAGCTTGGCCCTCAGGGTTGATTCACCCCTCCACTTT.

This clonotype came up a few times. CDR3 amino acids: CSARTGRTDTQYF. The CDR3 coding sequence is TGCAGCGCCAGGACAGGACGCACAGATACGCAGTATTTT. The V gene is TRBV29-1, the J gene TRBJ2-3, with TRBD1 matching 7 bases. Per germline, CDR1 SQVTM and CDR2 ANQGSEA. The J segment lost 1 base and the V segment lost 7 bases, leaving 5 bases of the junction unmatched. This CDR3 is 13 amino acids long.

V usage is TRBV4-1 and J usage is TRBJ1-1; D is possibly TRBD1 (6 bases). The CDR3 totals 15 residues. CDR1 is MGHRA and CDR2 is YSYEKL in the germline V gene. V was cut by 7 bases and J by 1 base, with 16 bases left in between. The CDR3 sequence: CASNQVSGANTEAFF. CDR3 coding DNA: TGCGCCAGCAACCAGGTGTCAGGGGCGAACACTGAAGCTTTCTTT.

This clonotype has a count of ten or more. The V call is TRBV20-1, the J call TRBJ2-6; weak D call: TRBD1 (6 bases). The CDR3 sequence is 18 residues long. Trimming took off 1 base at V and 1 base at J, with 17 bases between the two ends. The germline V gene has CDR1 DFQATT and CDR2 SNEGSKA (reference sequence). The CDR3 loop is CSARVDRQATSGANVLTF. The CDR3 DNA reads TGCAGTGCTAGAGTAGATCGACAGGCAACATCTGGGGCCAACGTCCTGACTTTC.

The table lists this clonotype with many counts. The DNA for the CDR3 is TGTGCCATCAGTGAGTCGAGCTACGAGCAGTACTTC. This gives the protein CAISESSYEQYF. The gene calls are TRBV10-3 and TRBJ2-7; D gene unclear. V lost 0 bases and J 3 bases, leaving 3 bases between the germline ends. Looked up from germline, CDR1 is ENHRY and CDR2 is SYGVKD. The CDR3 runs 12 residues.

The chain combines TRBV12-3 or TRBV12-4 with TRBJ1-6; D possibly corresponds to TRBD1 (6 bases). The CDR3 spans 15 residues. The V end lost 6 bases, the J end lost 8 bases, and 17 bases lay between the germline ends. The CDR3 spells CASSSRGGSYSPLHF. The CDR3 DNA sequence: TGTGCCAGCAGCTCCAGAGGGGGGAGTTATTCACCCCTCCACTTT.